This T cell receptor (beta chain) originates from a study of blood T cell repertoires in COVID-19. The CDR3 is 18 amino acids. Per the germline V gene, CDR1 is KGHSH and CDR2 is LQKENI. Trimming removed 2 bases from V and 0 bases from J, with 19 bases in between. Patients from Seattle were sampled longitudinally, starting during active infection. Sequenced by immunoSEQ multiplex PCR; TCRdb stores in-frame clones only, minus some. This sample has 250,000 to 400,000 clones, with almost 90% found just once. This clonotype originated in a woman aged 25 to 39 with COVID-19, enrolled during active disease. The chain carries TRBV18 and TRBJ1-2; D ambiguous. Sequencing was carried out using peripheral blood. As DNA, the CDR3 is TGTGCCAGCTCACCAGTTTCTGGGTCGGCGGGTGCTAACTATGGCTACACCTTC. Translation gives CASSPVSGSAGANYGYTF.